Listed below are T cell receptor beta chains from one sample, sequenced in a study of blood T cell repertoires in COVID-19. Profiling relied on immunoSEQ multiplex PCR, and the TCRdb table lists in-frame clones only, not all of them. The sample carries approximately 250,000 clones, around 80% recorded once. Sequencing was done on a sample of PBMCs or T cells enriched from blood (not recorded which). These receptors were taken from a man aged 25-40 years with acute COVID-19. Both conserved end residues are part of each CDR3. A D gene is named only where the DNA matches it firmly. Clone sizes are given selectively: once, few, many, or a class where the clone is expanded.

>TRBV7-7|.|TRBD2|TRBJ2-2
TGTGCTAGCAGCTTAGAGCTAGCGGGAGTTAACACCGGGGAGCTGTTTTTT
CASSLELAGVNTGELFF
>TRBV6-5|.|TRBD1|TRBJ2-1
TGTGCCAGCAGTTCAGTTTTGGACAGGTCCAATGAGCAGTTCTTC
CASSSVLDRSNEQFF
>TRBV6-5|.|TRBD1|TRBJ1-4
TGTGCCAGCAGCCGACAGGGATCTAATGAAAAACTGTTTTTT
CASSRQGSNEKLFF
>TRBV14|.|.|TRBJ1-6
TGTGCCAGCAGCTCGTCCCGACAGGCCCTTAATTCACCCCTCCACTTT
CASSSSRQALNSPLHF
>TRBV4-1|.|TRBD1|TRBJ1-1
TGCGCCAGCAGCTGGACAGGGCCTAACACTGAAGCTTTCTTT
CASSWTGPNTEAFF
>TRBV5-4|.|.|TRBJ1-1
TGTGCCAGCAGCTTAATACAGGGGAACACTGAAGCTTTCTTT
CASSLIQGNTEAFF
>TRBV29-1|.|.|TRBJ1-1
TGCAGCGTTCAGGAGAACACTGAAGCTTTCTTT
CSVQENTEAFF
>TRBV27|.|.|TRBJ2-2
TGTGCCAGCAGTTTCCGGGGTCCCGGGGAGCTGTTTTTT
CASSFRGPGELFF
>TRBV6-5|.|.|TRBJ2-3
TGTGCCAGCAGTTCCCTCCGGGTCTCTAGCACAGATACGCAGTATTTT
CASSSLRVSSTDTQYF
>TRBV11-3|.|.|TRBJ1-1
TGTGCCAGCAGCTTACAGGGAATGAACACTGAAGCTTTCTTT
CASSLQGMNTEAFF
>TRBV25-1|.|TRBD1|TRBJ2-2
TGTGCCAGCAGACACGGGACAGGGACCGGGGAGCTGTTTTTT
CASRHGTGTGELFF
>TRBV11-3|.|TRBD1|TRBJ2-5
TGTGCCAGCAGCCCCACCGACAGGGGGCAGGAGACCCAGTACTTC
CASSPTDRGQETQYF
>TRBV7-2|.|.|TRBJ2-1
TGTGCCAGCAGCTCGCGAGTGGGAGGAGCGCCCACCGGGAATGAGCAGTTCTTC
CASSSRVGGAPTGNEQFF
>TRBV6-5|.|.|TRBJ1-5
TGTGCCAGCAGCACATCGTATAGCAATCAGCCCCAGCATTTT
CASSTSYSNQPQHF
>TRBV10-2|few|.|TRBJ1-6
TGCGCCAGCAGACCCTCCACAGGGTATGATTCACCCCTCCACTTT
CASRPSTGYDSPLHF
>TRBV27|.|.|TRBJ2-1
TGTGCCAGCAGTAGCGGCCAACTGAGCTCCTACAATGAGCAGTTCTTC
CASSSGQLSSYNEQFF
>TRBV5-4|once|TRBD2|TRBJ2-2
TGTGCCAGCAGCTCCCGACTAGCGGGAGATTGGACCGGGGAGCTGTTTTTT
CASSSRLAGDWTGELFF
>TRBV7-8|few|TRBD1|TRBJ1-3
TGTGCCAGCAGCCCCACCGGACAGGCTGTTTTTGGAAACACCATATATTTT
CASSPTGQAVFGNTIYF
>TRBV3-1/TRBV3-2|.|.|TRBJ2-2
TGTGCCAGCACGTTTCGCGGGGAGCTGTTTTTT
CASTFRGELFF
>TRBV21-1|few|.|TRBJ1-1
.
CASSKCWGTGIEAFF
>TRBV9|once|.|TRBJ1-2
TGTGCCAGCAAGCCTAACTACAGGGTTAACTACACCTTC
CASKPNYRVNYTF
>TRBV24-1|few|TRBD2|TRBJ2-1
TGTGCCACCATGACTAGCGGGAGTCCCGTTGGGAATGAGCAGTTCTTC
CATMTSGSPVGNEQFF
>TRBV9|.|.|TRBJ1-5
TGTGCCAGCAGCGTAGGAGTGGGTCAGGGGAATCAGCCCCAGCATTTT
CASSVGVGQGNQPQHF
>TRBV5-5|.|TRBD1|TRBJ1-1
TGTGCCAGCAGCCCGCAAAACAGGGGAGAGAACACTGAAGCTTTCTTT
CASSPQNRGENTEAFF
>TRBV28|.|TRBD1|TRBJ2-1
TGTGCCAGCAGGTGGGCAAACCCCTTACACAGGGGGGAGTTCTTC
CASRWANPLHRGEFF
>TRBV6-6|.|TRBD1|TRBJ1-4
TGTGCCAGCATCAAGACAGGGGGCGGGGAAAAACTGTTTTTT
CASIKTGGGEKLFF
>TRBV24-1|.|.|TRBJ1-2
TGTGCCACCTCTACTATAACCAACGGCTACACCTTC
CATSTITNGYTF
>TRBV19|.|TRBD2|TRBJ2-1
TGTGCCAGTAGTATCAGGGTAGCGGGAGTTTTCTACAATGAGCAGTTCTTC
CASSIRVAGVFYNEQFF
>TRBV19|.|TRBD1|TRBJ1-1
TGTGCCAGTAGTGGGACAGGGGTATTGAGAACTGAAGCTTTCTTT
CASSGTGVLRTEAFF
>TRBV3-1/TRBV3-2|.|.|TRBJ1-1
TGTGCCAGCAGCCAACTTAGGAACACTGAAGCTTTCTTT
CASSQLRNTEAFF
>TRBV19|.|TRBD1|TRBJ1-5
TGTGCCAGTAGTACGCAAGACAGGGGTCGCAATCAGCCCCAGCATTTT
CASSTQDRGRNQPQHF
>TRBV6-2/TRBV6-3|.|.|TRBJ1-5
TGTGCCAGCAGTTTATTGGGCCGGCAGACCATCAATCAGCCCCAGCATTTT
CASSLLGRQTINQPQHF
>TRBV9|once|.|TRBJ2-1
TGTGCCAGCAGCGCAGAATACAATGAGCAGTTCTTC
CASSAEYNEQFF
>TRBV7-2|.|TRBD2|TRBJ2-2
TGTGCCAGCAGTCCGACTAGCGGGAGTTACCGGGAGCTGTTTTTT
CASSPTSGSYRELFF
>TRBV7-2|.|TRBD1|TRBJ1-4
TGTGCCAGCAGCTTAGAAGGGACAGGGGGCGAAAAACTGTTTTTT
CASSLEGTGGEKLFF
>TRBV9|.|TRBD1|TRBJ1-2
TGTGCCAGCAGCATTAGGGACAGTATAGGCTACACCTTC
CASSIRDSIGYTF
>TRBV6-2/TRBV6-3|.|TRBD1|TRBJ2-2
TGTGCCAGCAGTTACCGGCAGGGGGCGGCCGGGGAGCTGTTTTTT
CASSYRQGAAGELFF
>TRBV5-1|.|.|TRBJ1-2
TGCGCCAGCAGCCCACAGGACTATGGCTACACCTTC
CASSPQDYGYTF
>TRBV19|once|.|TRBJ2-1
TGTGCCAGTAGTATTAACTTCTACAATGAGCAGTTCTTC
CASSINFYNEQFF
>TRBV14|once|.|TRBJ1-2
TGTGCCAGCAGCCCGCAGGGGCCTATCTATGGCTACACCTTC
CASSPQGPIYGYTF
>TRBV7-8|.|.|TRBJ1-5
TGTGCCAGCAGCTCTGAGACAGCGTATAGCAATCAGCCCCAGCATTTT
CASSSETAYSNQPQHF
>TRBV6-1|.|.|TRBJ1-4
TGTGCCAGCAGTGATTGGCAGGGTAGTGAAAAACTGTTTTTT
CASSDWQGSEKLFF
>TRBV14|.|.|TRBJ2-5
TGTGCCAGCAGCCAAGATAAGGCCAGAGGATGGGTTAACAACCAAGAGACCCAGTACTTC
CASSQDKARGWVNNQETQYF
>TRBV11-2|once|TRBD1|TRBJ1-4
TGTGCCAGCAGCTCCTCCCGGGACAGGGGTGAAAAACTGTTTTTT
CASSSSRDRGEKLFF
>TRBV4-1|.|.|TRBJ1-2
TGCGCCAGCAGCCAAGATAGCCAGCAATACCCCTATGGCTACACCTTC
CASSQDSQQYPYGYTF
>TRBV6-2/TRBV6-3|.|.|TRBJ2-1
TGTGCCAGCAGTCCACGGGTTGAGCAGTTCTTC
CASSPRVEQFF
>TRBV28|.|.|TRBJ2-6
TGTGCCAGCCGCCCCCTGGTCGGCTCTGGGGCCAACGTCCTGACTTTC
CASRPLVGSGANVLTF
>TRBV5-1|.|.|TRBJ2-5
TGTGCCAGCAGCTTAGGGACAAACCAAGAGACCCAGTACTTC
CASSLGTNQETQYF
>TRBV7-3|.|.|TRBJ2-5
TGTGCCAGCAGCTTAAGACAGGACATCAGGTTAGGCCAAGAGACCCAGTACTTC
CASSLRQDIRLGQETQYF
>TRBV25-1|.|.|TRBJ1-2
TGTGCCAGCAGTGATTTTGGTTGGCCTGACTATGGCTACACCTTC
CASSDFGWPDYGYTF
>TRBV5-4|.|.|TRBJ1-4
TGTGCCAGCAGCGCCGAGGGCCCCGGCGGTGAAAAACTGTTTTTT
CASSAEGPGGEKLFF
>TRBV5-6|.|.|TRBJ1-2
TGTGCCAGCAGCTTGTCTTTGCGGGATGGCTACACCTTC
CASSLSLRDGYTF
>TRBV29-1|.|TRBD1|TRBJ2-3
TGCAGCGTTGGAAGGGGGCGTACAGATACGCAGTATTTT
CSVGRGRTDTQYF
>TRBV7-2|.|.|TRBJ2-5
TGTGCCAGCAGCTCCCGGGTCTCGGGGACCCAGTACTTC
CASSSRVSGTQYF